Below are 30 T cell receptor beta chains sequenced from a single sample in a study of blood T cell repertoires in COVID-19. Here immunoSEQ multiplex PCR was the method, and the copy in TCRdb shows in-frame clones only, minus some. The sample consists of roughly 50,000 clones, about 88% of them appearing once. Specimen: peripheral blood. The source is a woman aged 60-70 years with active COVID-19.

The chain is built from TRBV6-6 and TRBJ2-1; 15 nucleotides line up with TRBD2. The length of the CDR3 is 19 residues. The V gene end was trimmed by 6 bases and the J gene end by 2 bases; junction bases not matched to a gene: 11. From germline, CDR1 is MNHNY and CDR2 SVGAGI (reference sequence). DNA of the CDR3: TGTGCCAGCAGGCGAACCGGGACTAGCGGGGGGTCTACCTACAATGAGCAGTTCTTC. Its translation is CASRRTGTSGGSTYNEQFF.

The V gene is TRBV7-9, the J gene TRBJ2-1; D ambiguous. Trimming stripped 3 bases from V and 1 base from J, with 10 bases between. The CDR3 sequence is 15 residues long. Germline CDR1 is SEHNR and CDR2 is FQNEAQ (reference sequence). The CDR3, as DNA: TGTGCCAGCAGCTTCCGGTTCGGTTCCTACAATGAGCAGTTCTTC. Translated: CASSFRFGSYNEQFF.

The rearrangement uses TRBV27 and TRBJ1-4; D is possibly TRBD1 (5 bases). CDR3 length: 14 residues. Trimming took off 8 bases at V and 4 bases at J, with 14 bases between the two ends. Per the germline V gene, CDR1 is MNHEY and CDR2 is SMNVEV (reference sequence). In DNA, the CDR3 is TGTGCCAGCGGGAGTTGGGGGGGTAATGAAAAACTGTTTTTT. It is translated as CASGSWGGNEKLFF.

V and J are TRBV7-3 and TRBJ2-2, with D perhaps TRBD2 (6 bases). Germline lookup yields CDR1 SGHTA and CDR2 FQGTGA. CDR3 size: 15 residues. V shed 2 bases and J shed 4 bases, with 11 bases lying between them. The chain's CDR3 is CASSLLSGRTGELFF. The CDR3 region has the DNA TGTGCCAGCAGCTTACTAAGCGGGCGCACCGGGGAGCTGTTTTTT.

CDR3 in DNA: TGTGCCAGCAGTTACATCCGGACAGGGGGCGGGTATGGCTACACCTTC. Translating it yields CASSYIRTGGGYGYTF. The rearrangement links TRBV6-5 to TRBJ1-2, with 11 positions matching TRBD1. The CDR3 contains 16 residues. The V gene's germline CDR1 is MNHEY and CDR2 SVGAGI. V lost 2 bases and J lost 5; bases outside the gene matches: 7.

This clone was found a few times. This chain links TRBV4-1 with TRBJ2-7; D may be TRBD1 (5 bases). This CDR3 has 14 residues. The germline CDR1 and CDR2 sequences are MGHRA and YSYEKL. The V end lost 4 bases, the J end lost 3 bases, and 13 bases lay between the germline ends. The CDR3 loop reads CASSPNAGIYEQYF. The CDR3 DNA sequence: TGCGCCAGCAGCCCGAATGCAGGGATCTACGAGCAGTACTTC.

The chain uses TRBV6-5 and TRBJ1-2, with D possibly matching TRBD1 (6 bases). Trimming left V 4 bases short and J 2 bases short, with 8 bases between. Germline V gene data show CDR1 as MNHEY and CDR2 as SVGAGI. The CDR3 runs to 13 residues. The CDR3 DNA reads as TGTGCCAGCAGTTCCGACAGGAACTATGGCTACACCTTC. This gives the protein CASSSDRNYGYTF.

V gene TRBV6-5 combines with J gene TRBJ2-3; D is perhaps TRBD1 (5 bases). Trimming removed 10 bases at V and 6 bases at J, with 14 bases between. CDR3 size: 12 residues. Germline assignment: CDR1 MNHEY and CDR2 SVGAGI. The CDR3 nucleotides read TGTGCCACCCGCCCAGGGTGGGATACGCAGTATTTT. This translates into CATRPGWDTQYF.

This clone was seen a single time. The CDR3 region is CASSSQGDSPLHF. The CDR3 nucleotides read TGTGCCAGCAGTAGCCAAGGGGATTCACCCCTCCACTTT. The genes are TRBV6-2 or TRBV6-3 and TRBJ1-6; TRBD1 is a possible D gene (5 bases). The CDR3 loop spans 13 amino acids. Germline lookup yields CDR1 MNHEY and CDR2 SVGEGT. V was cut by 5 bases and J by 8 bases, with 10 bases left in between.

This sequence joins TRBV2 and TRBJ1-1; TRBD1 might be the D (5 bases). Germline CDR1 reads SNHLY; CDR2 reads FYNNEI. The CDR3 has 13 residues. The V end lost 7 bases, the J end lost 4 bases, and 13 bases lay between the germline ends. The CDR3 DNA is TGTGCCAGCATATTTGCGCAGGGCACTGAAGCTTTCTTT. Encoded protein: CASIFAQGTEAFF.

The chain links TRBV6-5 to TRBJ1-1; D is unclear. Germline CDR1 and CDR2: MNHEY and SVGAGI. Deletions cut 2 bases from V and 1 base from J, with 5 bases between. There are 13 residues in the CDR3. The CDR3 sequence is CASSYAGNTEAFF. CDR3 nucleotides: TGTGCCAGCAGTTACGCGGGGAACACTGAAGCTTTCTTT.

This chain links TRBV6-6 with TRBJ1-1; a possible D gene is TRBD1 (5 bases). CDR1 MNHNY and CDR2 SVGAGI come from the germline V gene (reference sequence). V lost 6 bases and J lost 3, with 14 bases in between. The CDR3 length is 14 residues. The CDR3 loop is CASSSGPWDTEAFF. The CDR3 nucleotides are TGTGCCAGCAGCTCAGGGCCATGGGACACTGAAGCTTTCTTT.

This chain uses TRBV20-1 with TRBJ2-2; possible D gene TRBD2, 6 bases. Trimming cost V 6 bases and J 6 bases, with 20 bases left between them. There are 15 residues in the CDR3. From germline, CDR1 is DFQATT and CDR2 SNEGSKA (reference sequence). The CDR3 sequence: CSASGPGVTAGELFF. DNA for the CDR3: TGCAGTGCGAGTGGCCCGGGGGTTACCGCCGGGGAGCTGTTTTTT.

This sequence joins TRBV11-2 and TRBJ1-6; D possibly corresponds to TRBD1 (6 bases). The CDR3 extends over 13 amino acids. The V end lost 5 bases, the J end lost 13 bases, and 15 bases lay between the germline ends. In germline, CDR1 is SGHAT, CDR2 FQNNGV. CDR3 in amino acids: CASSPGVSRPLHF. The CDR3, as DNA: TGTGCCAGCAGCCCAGGGGTGTCAAGGCCCCTCCACTTT.

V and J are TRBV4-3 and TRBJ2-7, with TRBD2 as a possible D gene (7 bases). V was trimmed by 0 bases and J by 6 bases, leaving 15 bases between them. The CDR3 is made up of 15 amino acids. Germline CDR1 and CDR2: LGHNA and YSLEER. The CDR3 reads CASSQDGGGLVEQYF. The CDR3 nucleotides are TGCGCCAGCAGCCAAGATGGGGGGGGCCTTGTCGAGCAGTACTTC.

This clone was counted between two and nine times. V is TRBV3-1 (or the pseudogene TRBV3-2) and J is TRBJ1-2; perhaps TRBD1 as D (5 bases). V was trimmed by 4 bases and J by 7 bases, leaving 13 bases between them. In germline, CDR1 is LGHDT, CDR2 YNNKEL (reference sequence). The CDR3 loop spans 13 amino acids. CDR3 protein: CASSPPAGLGYTF. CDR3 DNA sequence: TGTGCCAGCAGCCCTCCGGCGGGGCTTGGCTACACCTTC.

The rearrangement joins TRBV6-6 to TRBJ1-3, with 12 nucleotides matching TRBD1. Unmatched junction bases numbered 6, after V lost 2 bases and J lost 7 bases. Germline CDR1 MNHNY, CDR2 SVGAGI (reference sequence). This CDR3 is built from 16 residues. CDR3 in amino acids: CASSYQGQGARNTIYF. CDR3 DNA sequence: TGTGCCAGCAGTTACCAGGGACAGGGGGCGCGGAACACCATATATTTT.

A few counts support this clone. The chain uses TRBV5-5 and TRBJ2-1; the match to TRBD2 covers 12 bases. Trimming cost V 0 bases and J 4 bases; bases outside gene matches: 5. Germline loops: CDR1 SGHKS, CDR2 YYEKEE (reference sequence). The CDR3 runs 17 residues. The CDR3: CASSLELAGGWYNEQFF. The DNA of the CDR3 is TGTGCCAGCAGCTTGGAACTAGCGGGGGGCTGGTACAATGAGCAGTTCTTC.

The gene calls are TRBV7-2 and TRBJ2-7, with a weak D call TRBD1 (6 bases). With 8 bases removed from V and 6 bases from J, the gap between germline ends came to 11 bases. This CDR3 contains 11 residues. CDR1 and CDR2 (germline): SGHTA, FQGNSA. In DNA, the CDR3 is TGTGCCAGCGGGTGGACAGTCGAGCAGTACTTC. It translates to CASGWTVEQYF.

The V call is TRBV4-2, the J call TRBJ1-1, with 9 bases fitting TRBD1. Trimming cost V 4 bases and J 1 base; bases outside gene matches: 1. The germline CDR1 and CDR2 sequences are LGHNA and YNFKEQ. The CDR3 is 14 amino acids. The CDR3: CASSPDRGNTEAFF. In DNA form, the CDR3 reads TGTGCCAGCAGCCCGGACAGGGGGAACACTGAAGCTTTCTTT.

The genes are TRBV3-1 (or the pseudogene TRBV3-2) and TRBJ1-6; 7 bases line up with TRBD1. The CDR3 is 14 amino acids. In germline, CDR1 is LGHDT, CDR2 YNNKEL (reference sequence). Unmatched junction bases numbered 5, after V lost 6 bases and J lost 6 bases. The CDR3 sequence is CASRRDSLNSPLHF. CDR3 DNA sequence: TGTGCCAGCAGGCGGGACAGCCTTAATTCACCCCTCCACTTT.

The CDR3 DNA follows: TGCGCCAGCAGCCCTAGTTCGGGACTTTCCCAAAATTCACCCCTCCACTTT. Translated, it gives CASSPSSGLSQNSPLHF. The chain employs TRBV4-3 and TRBJ1-6, with D possibly being TRBD1 (5 bases). The CDR3 loop spans 17 amino acids. Germline CDR1 LGHNA, CDR2 YSLEER. With 4 bases removed from V and 7 bases from J, the gap between germline ends came to 20 bases.

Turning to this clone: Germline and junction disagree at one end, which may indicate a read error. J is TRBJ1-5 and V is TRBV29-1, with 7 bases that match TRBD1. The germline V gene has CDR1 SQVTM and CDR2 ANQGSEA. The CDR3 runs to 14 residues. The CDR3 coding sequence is TGCAGCGTTGATACAGGGGATAGCTATCAGCCCCAGCATTTT. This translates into CSVDTGDSYQPQHF.

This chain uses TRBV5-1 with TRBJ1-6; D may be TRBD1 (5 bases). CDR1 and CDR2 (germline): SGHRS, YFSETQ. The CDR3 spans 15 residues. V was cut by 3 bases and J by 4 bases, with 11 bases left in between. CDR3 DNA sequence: TGCGCCAGCAGCTACCAGACAGAATATAATTCACCCCTCCACTTT. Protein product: CASSYQTEYNSPLHF.

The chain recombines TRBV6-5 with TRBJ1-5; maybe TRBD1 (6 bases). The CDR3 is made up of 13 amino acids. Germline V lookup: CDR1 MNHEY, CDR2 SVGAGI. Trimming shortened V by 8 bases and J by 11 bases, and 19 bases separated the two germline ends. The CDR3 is CASADRRSESQHF. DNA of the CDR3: TGTGCCAGCGCCGACAGGCGGTCGGAGTCCCAGCATTTT.

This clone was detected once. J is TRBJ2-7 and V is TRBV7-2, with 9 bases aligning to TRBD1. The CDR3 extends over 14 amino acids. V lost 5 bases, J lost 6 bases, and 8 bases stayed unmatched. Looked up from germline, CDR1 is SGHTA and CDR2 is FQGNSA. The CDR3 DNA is TGTGCCAGCAGCACGGGACAGGGAAGGGGCGAGCAGTACTTC. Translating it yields CASSTGQGRGEQYF.

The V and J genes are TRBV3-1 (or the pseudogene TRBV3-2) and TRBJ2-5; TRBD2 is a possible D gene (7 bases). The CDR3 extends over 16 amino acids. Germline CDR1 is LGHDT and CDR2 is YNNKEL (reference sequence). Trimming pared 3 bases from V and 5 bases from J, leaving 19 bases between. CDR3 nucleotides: TGTGCCAGCAGCCACCGGAGGGGGGGCGGGGATGAGACCCAGTACTTC. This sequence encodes CASSHRRGGGDETQYF.

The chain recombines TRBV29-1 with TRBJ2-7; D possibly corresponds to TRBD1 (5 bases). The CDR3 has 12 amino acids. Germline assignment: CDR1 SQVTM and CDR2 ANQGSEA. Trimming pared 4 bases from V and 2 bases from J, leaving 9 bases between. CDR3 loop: CSVGGGTYEQYF. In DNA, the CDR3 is TGCAGCGTTGGGGGCGGCACCTACGAGCAGTACTTC.

In DNA form, the CDR3 reads TGTGCCAGCAGTTTATCGATGTCAGGTTACGAGCAGTACTTC. Residues: CASSLSMSGYEQYF. The chain joins TRBV27 to TRBJ2-7, with D uncertain. Looked up from germline, CDR1 is MNHEY and CDR2 is SMNVEV (reference sequence). Trimming shortened V by 0 bases and J by 4 bases, and 10 bases separated the two germline ends. The CDR3 length is 14 residues.

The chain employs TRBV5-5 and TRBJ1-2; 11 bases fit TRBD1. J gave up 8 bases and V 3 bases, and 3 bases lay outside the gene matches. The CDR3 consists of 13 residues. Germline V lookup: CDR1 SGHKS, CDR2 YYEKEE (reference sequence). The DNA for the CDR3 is TGTGCCAGCAGCTCCTGGACAGGGGGCGGCTACACCTTC. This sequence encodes CASSSWTGGGYTF.